This T cell receptor (beta chain) was identified in a study of OX40 agonist ivuxolimab in advanced cancers. In terms of the full investigation: The costimulatory receptor OX40 (CD134) was targeted by ivuxolimab, a fully human IgG2 agonistic monoclonal antibody. Intravenous ivuxolimab was administered to patients every 2 weeks at six dose levels: 0.01, 0.1, 0.3, 1.5, 3 and 10 mg/kg. Of the approximately 54 patients in dose escalation, about 20 had hepatocellular carcinoma, some 15 had melanoma, 9 had renal cell carcinoma and 9 had head and neck cancer. In the dose-escalation cohort, approximately 82% of patients were male, and the mean age was 60 years with a range of about 23 to 79. Patients were allowed to have had prior anti-PD-1, anti-PD-L1 or anti-CTLA-4 therapy, and around 37% of the dose-escalation patients had previously received checkpoint inhibitors. Partial responses occurred in three dose-escalation patients: two with cutaneous melanoma and one with hepatocellular carcinoma. The point of sequencing TCRbeta in the periphery was to test whether ivuxolimab changed TCR sequence diversity and drove clonal T-cell expansion. The paper reports the monotherapy dose-escalation portion (N ≈ 52 patients) of the phase I ivuxolimab trial.

The trial excluded patients who had a history of autoimmune disease or who were on systemic immunosuppression. Peripheral blood for TCR sequencing was collected from all dose cohorts at baseline, on cycle 4 day 1, and on cycle 7 day 1. The samples were drawn from a first-in-human, open-label, multicenter phase I dose-escalation trial of ivuxolimab. The trial enrolled adults with locally advanced or metastatic head and neck squamous cell, hepatocellular, melanoma or renal cell carcinoma. Before TCR sequencing, CD4+ T cells and CD8+ T cells were sorted from peripheral blood as separate populations. To sequence the TCRbeta CDR3 region, genomic DNA was isolated from the sorted cells. The immunoSEQ Assay was used to sequence the TCRbeta CDR3 regions. As stored in TCRdb, this immuneACCESS dataset retains in-frame rearrangements with V and J assigned. A fraction of the clones does not appear; measured against another copy, unresolved V genes explain less than half of the discrepancy, and the remainder lacks a known reason. Recorded for this sample are around 60,000 clones; approximately 90% of them occurred a single time. Of the sample, 0.6% to 0.7% falls within the top ten clones.

What the research found in general, with its limitations: The antigen specificity of the peripheral T cells that underwent clonal expansion was not determined. After ivuxolimab, more expanded clones were found on average in CD8+ T cells than in CD4+ T cells. Low levels of normalized T-cell clonal expansion were also seen in some patients who did not respond. Partial responders in the 0.1-3.0 mg/kg groups had among the lowest normalized peripheral clonal expansion, especially among CD8+ T cells. Clonal expansion of both CD4+ and CD8+ blood T cells was observed from baseline to week 6 at doses 0.1 to 3.0 mg/kg.

A word on this clone: The antigen it binds to is not known. No per-base quality is available; no much larger clone lies one base away.

Counted from cysteine to phenylalanine, this CDR3 has 12 amino acids. Just CDR3 DNA is preserved here, 36 bases in frame from base 1. V is cut by 1 base and J by 8 bases, and the space between the germline ends is 6 bases. CDR1 SGHRS and CDR2 YFSETQ are derived from the germline V gene. The TCR was taken from an adult with an advanced solid tumor such as melanoma, head and neck, liver or kidney cancer. Rearrangement joined TRBV5-1 to TRBJ1-4; TRBD1 could be the D gene, as 5 bases match. Sequenced here: CD4+ or CD8+ T cells sorted from blood, sampled in a trial of the OX40 agonist ivuxolimab. The CDR3: CASSLPGEKLFF. The nucleotide sequence is TGCGCCAGCAGCTTGCCAGGGGAAAAACTGTTTTTT.